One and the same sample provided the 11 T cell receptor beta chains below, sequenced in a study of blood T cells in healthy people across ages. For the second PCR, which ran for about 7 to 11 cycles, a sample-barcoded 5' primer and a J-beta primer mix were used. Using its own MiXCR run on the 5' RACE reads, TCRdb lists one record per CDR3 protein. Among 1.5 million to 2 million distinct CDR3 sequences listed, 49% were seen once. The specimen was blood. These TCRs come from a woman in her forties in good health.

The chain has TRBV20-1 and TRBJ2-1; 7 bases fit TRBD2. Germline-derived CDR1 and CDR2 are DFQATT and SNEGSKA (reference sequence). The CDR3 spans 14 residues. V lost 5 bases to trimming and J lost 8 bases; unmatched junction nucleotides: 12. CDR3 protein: CSAPPGLLRDEQFF. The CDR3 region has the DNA TGCAGTGCTCCCCCGGGACTACTCCGGGATGAGCAGTTCTTC.

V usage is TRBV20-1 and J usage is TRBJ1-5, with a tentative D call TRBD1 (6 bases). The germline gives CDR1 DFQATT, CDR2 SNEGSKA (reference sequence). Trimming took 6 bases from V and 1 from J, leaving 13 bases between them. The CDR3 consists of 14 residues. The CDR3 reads CSATTGLSNQPQHF. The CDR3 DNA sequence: TGCAGTGCAACGACAGGTTTGAGCAATCAGCCCCAGCATTTT.

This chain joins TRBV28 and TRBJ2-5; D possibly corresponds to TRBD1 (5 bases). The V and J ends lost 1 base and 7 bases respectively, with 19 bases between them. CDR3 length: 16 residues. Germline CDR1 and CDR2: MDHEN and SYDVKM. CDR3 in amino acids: CASSLSGQGAWGTQYF. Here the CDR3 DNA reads TGTGCCAGCAGTTTATCCGGACAAGGCGCCTGGGGGACCCAGTACTTC.

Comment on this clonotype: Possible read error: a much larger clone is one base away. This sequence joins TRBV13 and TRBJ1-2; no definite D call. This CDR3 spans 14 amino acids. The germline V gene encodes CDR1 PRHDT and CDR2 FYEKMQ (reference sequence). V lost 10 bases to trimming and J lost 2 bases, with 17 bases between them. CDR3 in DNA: TGTGCCAACCCGTCCCGGGTTTCGAACTATGGCTACACCTTC. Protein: CANPSRVSNYGYTF.

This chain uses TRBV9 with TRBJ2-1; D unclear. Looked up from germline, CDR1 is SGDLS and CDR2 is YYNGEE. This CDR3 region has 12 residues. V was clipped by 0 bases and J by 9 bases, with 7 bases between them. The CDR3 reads CASSVGVSEQFF. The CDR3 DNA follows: TGTGCCAGCAGCGTAGGTGTGAGTGAGCAGTTCTTC.

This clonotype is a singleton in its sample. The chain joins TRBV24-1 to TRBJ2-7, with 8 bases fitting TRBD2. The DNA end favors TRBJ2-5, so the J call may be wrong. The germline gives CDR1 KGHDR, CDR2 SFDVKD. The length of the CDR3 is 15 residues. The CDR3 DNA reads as TGTGCCACCAGTGATCGAGCGGGGGTCGGGGAGACCCAGTACTTC. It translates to CATSDRAGVGETQYF.

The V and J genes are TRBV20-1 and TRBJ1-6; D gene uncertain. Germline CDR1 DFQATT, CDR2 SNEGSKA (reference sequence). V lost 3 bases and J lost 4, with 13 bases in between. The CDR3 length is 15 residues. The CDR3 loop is CSASTESIYNSPLHF. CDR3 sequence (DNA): TGCAGTGCTAGCACCGAGAGTATATATAATTCACCCCTCCACTTT.

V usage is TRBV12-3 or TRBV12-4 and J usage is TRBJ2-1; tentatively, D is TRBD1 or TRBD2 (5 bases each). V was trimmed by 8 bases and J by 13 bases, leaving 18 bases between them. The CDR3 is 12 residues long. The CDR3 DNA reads TGTGCCAGCGAGGCACCCTCCGGGACCCAGTTCTTC. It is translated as CASEAPSGTQFF.

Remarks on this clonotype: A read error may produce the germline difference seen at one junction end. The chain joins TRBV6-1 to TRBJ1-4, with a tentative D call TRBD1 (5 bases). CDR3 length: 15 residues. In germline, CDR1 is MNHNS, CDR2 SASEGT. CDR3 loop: CASREATVPGEKLFF. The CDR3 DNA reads TGTGCCAGCAGGGAAGCGACAGTCCCGGGTGAAAAACTGTTTTTT.

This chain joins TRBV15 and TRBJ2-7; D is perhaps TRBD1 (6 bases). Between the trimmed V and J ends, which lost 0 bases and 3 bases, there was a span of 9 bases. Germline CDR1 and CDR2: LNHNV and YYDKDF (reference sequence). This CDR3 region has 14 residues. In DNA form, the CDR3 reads TGTGCCACCAGCAGAGAGGGGGCGGGCTACGAGCAGTACTTC. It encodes CATSREGAGYEQYF. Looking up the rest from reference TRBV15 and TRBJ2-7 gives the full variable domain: DAMVIQNPRYQVTQFGKPVTLSCSQTLNHNVMYWYQQKSSQAPKLLFHYYDKDFNNEADTPDNFQSRRPNTSFCFLDIRSPGLGDTAMYLCATSREGAGYEQYFGPGTRLTVT.

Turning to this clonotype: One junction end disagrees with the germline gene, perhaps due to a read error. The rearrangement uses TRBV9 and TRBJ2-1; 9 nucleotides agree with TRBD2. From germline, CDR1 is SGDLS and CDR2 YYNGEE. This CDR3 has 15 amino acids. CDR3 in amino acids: CTSSVLSGGYNEQFF. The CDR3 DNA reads TGTACCAGCAGCGTACTAAGCGGGGGGTACAATGAGCAGTTCTTC.